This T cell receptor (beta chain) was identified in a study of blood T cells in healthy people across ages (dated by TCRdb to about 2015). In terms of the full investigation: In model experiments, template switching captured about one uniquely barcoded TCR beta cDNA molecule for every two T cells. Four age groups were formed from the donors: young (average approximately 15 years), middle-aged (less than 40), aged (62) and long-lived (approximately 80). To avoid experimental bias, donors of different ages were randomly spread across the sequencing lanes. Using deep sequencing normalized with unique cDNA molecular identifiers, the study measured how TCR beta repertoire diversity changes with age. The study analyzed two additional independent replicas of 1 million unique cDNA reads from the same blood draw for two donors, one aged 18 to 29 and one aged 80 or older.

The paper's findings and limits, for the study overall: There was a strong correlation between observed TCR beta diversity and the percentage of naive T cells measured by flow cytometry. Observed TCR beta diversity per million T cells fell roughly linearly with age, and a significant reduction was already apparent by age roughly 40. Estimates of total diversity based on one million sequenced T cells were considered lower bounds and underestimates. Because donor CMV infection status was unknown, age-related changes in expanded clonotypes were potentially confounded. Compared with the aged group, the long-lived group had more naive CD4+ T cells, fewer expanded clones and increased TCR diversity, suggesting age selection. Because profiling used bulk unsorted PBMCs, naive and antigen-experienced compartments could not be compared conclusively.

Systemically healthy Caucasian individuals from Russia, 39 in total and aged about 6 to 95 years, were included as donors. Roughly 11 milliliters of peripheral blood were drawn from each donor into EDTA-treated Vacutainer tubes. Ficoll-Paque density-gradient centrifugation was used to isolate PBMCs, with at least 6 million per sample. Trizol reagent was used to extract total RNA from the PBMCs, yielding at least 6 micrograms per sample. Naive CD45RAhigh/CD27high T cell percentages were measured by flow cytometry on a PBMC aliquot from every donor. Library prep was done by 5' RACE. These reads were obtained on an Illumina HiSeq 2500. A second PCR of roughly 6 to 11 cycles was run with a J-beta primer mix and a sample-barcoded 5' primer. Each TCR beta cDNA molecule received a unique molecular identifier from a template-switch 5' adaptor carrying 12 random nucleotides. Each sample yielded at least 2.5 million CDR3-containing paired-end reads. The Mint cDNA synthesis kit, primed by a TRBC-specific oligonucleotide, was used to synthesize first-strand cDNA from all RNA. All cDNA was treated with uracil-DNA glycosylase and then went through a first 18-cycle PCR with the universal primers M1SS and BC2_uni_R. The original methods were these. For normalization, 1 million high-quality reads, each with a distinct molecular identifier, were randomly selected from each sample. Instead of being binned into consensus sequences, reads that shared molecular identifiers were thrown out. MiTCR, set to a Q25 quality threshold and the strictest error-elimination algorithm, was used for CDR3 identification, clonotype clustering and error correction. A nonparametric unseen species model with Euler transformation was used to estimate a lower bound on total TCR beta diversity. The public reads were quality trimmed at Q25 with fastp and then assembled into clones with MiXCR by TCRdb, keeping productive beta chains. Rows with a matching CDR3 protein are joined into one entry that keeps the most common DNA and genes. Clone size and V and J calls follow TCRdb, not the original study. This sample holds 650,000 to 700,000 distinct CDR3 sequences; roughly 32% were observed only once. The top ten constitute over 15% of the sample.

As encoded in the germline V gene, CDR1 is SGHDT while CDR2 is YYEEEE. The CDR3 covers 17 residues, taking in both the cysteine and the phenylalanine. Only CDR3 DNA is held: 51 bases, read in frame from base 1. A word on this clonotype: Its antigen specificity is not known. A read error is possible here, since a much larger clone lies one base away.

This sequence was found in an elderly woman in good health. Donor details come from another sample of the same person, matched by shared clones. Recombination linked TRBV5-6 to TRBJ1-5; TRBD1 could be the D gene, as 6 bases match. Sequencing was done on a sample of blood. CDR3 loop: CASSVARDTDSNQPEHF. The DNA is TGTGCCAGCAGCGTAGCCCGGGACACCGATAGCAATCAGCCCGAGCATTTT.